These 27 T cell receptor beta chains were sequenced from one sample in a study of T-cell memory formation after mild COVID-19. TCRdb ran MiXCR on the 5' RACE reads and lists one entry per CDR3 protein. Of 540,000 or so distinct CDR3 sequences listed, roughly 22% are singletons. The sample was PBMCs or a T cell subset sorted from them (not recorded which). These TCRs come from an adult woman who had mild COVID-19 (a few samples of this study predate the infection). Cell type and time point are not known.

The genes are TRBV4-3 and TRBJ2-1; 9 bases match TRBD2. The V segment lost 0 bases and the J segment 3 bases; nucleotides outside the gene matches: 6. Germline CDR1 is LGHNA and CDR2 is YSLEER. The CDR3 extends over 17 amino acids. DNA for the CDR3: TGCGCCAGCAGCCAAGATGGGAGCGGGGGGTACTACAATGAGCAGTTCTTC. Translated, it gives CASSQDGSGGYYNEQFF.

This sequence joins TRBV12-3 or TRBV12-4 and TRBJ1-1, with D perhaps matching TRBD1 (6 bases). The CDR3 covers 14 residues. V was pared by 8 bases and J by 1 base, with 14 bases between. The CDR3 spells CASGRWGQNTEAFF. The DNA for the CDR3 is TGTGCCAGCGGTCGTTGGGGGCAGAACACTGAAGCTTTCTTT.

The chain has TRBV19 and TRBJ1-1; D remains unclear. The germline CDR1 and CDR2 sequences are LNHDA and SQIVND (reference sequence). The CDR3 loop spans 17 amino acids. Trimming left V 6 bases short and J 1 base short, with 21 bases between. The DNA for the CDR3 is TGTGCCAGTAGCCAGCGGGCCGGGCTCCACCCGAACACTGAAGCTTTCTTT. Translation gives CASSQRAGLHPNTEAFF.

This clonotype has ten or more counts. The rearrangement links TRBV18 to TRBJ2-1; TRBD2 is a possible D gene (5 bases). Germline V gene lookup returns CDR1 KGHSH and CDR2 LQKENI. The V and J ends lost 8 bases and 0 bases respectively, with 14 bases between them. The CDR3 sequence is 15 residues long. CDR3 loop: CASSPRGSSYNEQFF. The CDR3 coding sequence is TGTGCCAGCAGCCCACGGGGTAGCTCCTACAATGAGCAGTTCTTC.

This sequence joins TRBV4-1 and TRBJ2-1, with 7 bases aligning to TRBD1. The length of the CDR3 is 15 residues. CDR1 and CDR2 (germline): MGHRA, YSYEKL. J lost 5 bases, V lost 4 bases, and 8 bases had no gene match. The CDR3 nucleotides are TGCGCCAGCAGCCCTCCGGGACAGAGAAACAATGAGCAGTTCTTC. Protein sequence: CASSPPGQRNNEQFF.

This clonotype has a handful of counts. The V gene is TRBV5-1, the J gene TRBJ1-2, with a possible D match to TRBD1 (5 bases). In germline, CDR1 is SGHRS, CDR2 YFSETQ. This CDR3 contains 13 residues. Between the trimmed V and J ends, which lost 4 bases and 5 bases, there was a span of 12 bases. The DNA of the CDR3 is TGCGCCAGCAGCATAGGGACGGATTATGGCTACACCTTC. It codes for CASSIGTDYGYTF.

This clonotype has just a few counts. The rearrangement uses TRBV5-1 and TRBJ2-3; D remains ambiguous. The CDR3 is made up of 14 amino acids. Germline CDR1 SGHRS, CDR2 YFSETQ. Deletions cut 4 bases from V and 2 bases from J, with 11 bases between. CDR3 loop: CASSPGPHTDTQYF. CDR3 in DNA: TGCGCCAGCAGCCCAGGACCACACACAGATACGCAGTATTTT.

V and J are TRBV24-1 and TRBJ2-2; D tentatively reads TRBD1 or TRBD2 (5 bases each). The CDR3 has 15 residues. V lost 10 bases to trimming and J lost 1 base, with 15 bases between them. Germline V lookup: CDR1 KGHDR, CDR2 SFDVKD. The CDR3 bases are TGTGCCACTTCAACCGGGACCAGGAACACCGGGGAGCTGTTTTTT. Translated: CATSTGTRNTGELFF.

This clonotype was counted between two and nine times. The chain recombines TRBV5-5 with TRBJ1-1, with unresolved D. The V end was cut by 2 bases, the J end by 7 bases, with 9 bases between. The CDR3 is 12 residues long. CDR1 is SGHKS, CDR2 YYEKEE, per germline (reference sequence). The CDR3 nucleotides read TGTGCCAGCAGCTTCTCAACTTATGAAGCTTTCTTT. Its protein product is CASSFSTYEAFF.

This clonotype turned up a few times. The V call is TRBV20-1, the J call TRBJ1-2; D gene ambiguous. CDR1 and CDR2 (germline): DFQATT, SNEGSKA (reference sequence). Trimming took 0 bases from V and 0 from J, leaving 8 bases between them. The CDR3 extends over 14 amino acids. In nucleotides, the CDR3 is TGCAGTGCTAGAGACACCACAGCTAACTATGGCTACACCTTC. It codes for CSARDTTANYGYTF.

Only a few counts were recorded for this clonotype. The chain joins TRBV6-6 to TRBJ2-7; maybe TRBD2 (5 bases). The CDR3 is made up of 15 amino acids. Germline V gene sequence: CDR1 MNHNY, CDR2 SVGAGI (reference sequence). The V end lost 0 bases, the J end lost 3 bases, and 12 bases lay between the germline ends. The DNA for the CDR3 is TGTGCCAGCAGTTACTCCGTGGGAGCCGGCTACGAGCAGTACTTC. Encoded protein: CASSYSVGAGYEQYF.

In this sample, this clonotype turned up many times. The chain links TRBV7-9 to TRBJ2-4; the match to TRBD1 covers 9 bases. Looked up from germline, CDR1 is SEHNR and CDR2 is FQNEAQ (reference sequence). J gave up 2 bases and V 6 bases, and 8 bases lay outside the gene matches. CDR3 length equals 16 residues. CDR3 nucleotide sequence: TGTGCCAGCAGTTTACCCGGGACAGGGACCAAAAACATTCAGTACTTC. Its translation: CASSLPGTGTKNIQYF.

The rearrangement links TRBV2 to TRBJ1-4; D gene uncertain. The CDR3 sequence is 15 residues long. Trimming stripped 6 bases from V and 0 bases from J, with 11 bases between. Germline assignment: CDR1 SNHLY and CDR2 FYNNEI. CDR3 in DNA: TGTGCCAGCAGCGAAAACTCTGCAACTAATGAAAAACTGTTTTTT. It yields the protein CASSENSATNEKLFF.

This chain links TRBV7-9 with TRBJ2-5, with 7 bases fitting TRBD1. With V trimmed by 5 bases and J by 5 bases, 11 bases remained unmatched. In germline, CDR1 is SEHNR, CDR2 FQNEAQ (reference sequence). The CDR3 extends over 15 amino acids. CDR3: CASSPRQGIWETQYF. CDR3 coding DNA: TGTGCCAGCAGCCCGCGACAGGGAATCTGGGAGACCCAGTACTTC.

This clonotype was picked up a small number of times. The chain recombines TRBV20-1 with TRBJ2-7; D gene uncertain. There are 15 residues in the CDR3. V lost 2 bases to trimming and J lost 4 bases, with 18 bases between them. Germline V lookup: CDR1 DFQATT, CDR2 SNEGSKA (reference sequence). The CDR3, as DNA: TGCAGTGCTAGACCTCGGCGGTTCGAAGGGTACGAGCAGTACTTC. Protein: CSARPRRFEGYEQYF.

CDR3 nucleotides: TGTGCCAGCAGCCAACGTGCGGAGACCCAGTACTTC. Its protein is CASSQRAETQYF. This chain links TRBV4-2 with TRBJ2-5; D is unresolved. Germline assignment: CDR1 LGHNA and CDR2 YNFKEQ. Trimming removed 2 bases at V and 5 bases at J, with 6 bases between. The CDR3 spans 12 residues.

The chain combines TRBV5-5 with TRBJ1-2; a weak D match, TRBD1 (6 bases). CDR1 and CDR2 (germline): SGHKS, YYEKEE (reference sequence). The CDR3 is 15 amino acids. Between the trimmed V and J ends, which lost 3 bases and 3 bases, there was a span of 15 bases. This chain's CDR3 is CASSWAAGGDYGYTF. Here the CDR3 DNA reads TGTGCCAGCAGCTGGGCCGCGGGGGGCGACTATGGCTACACCTTC.

This sequence joins TRBV12-3 or TRBV12-4 and TRBJ2-3; TRBD2 agrees at 8 bases. Trimming removed 7 bases from V and 1 base from J; junction bases left unmatched: 7. CDR3 length: 15 amino acids. This CDR3 reads CASNRRGARTDTQYF. DNA of the CDR3: TGTGCCAGCAACCGGCGGGGGGCACGCACAGATACGCAGTATTTT.

In this sample, this clonotype turned up a few times. J is TRBJ1-5 and V is TRBV12-3 or TRBV12-4, with 12 bases matching TRBD1. This CDR3 has 19 amino acids. With V trimmed by 5 bases and J by 3 bases, 14 bases remained unmatched. The CDR3 nucleotides are TGTGCCAGCAGTGTCCGACGCGGGGGACAGGGGGCGACCAATCAGCCCCAGCATTTT. Translation: CASSVRRGGQGATNQPQHF.

This chain connects TRBV24-1 to TRBJ1-5; D is perhaps TRBD1 (5 bases). CDR1 KGHDR and CDR2 SFDVKD come from the germline V gene. Trimming removed 5 bases from V and 6 bases from J, with 13 bases in between. CDR3 length equals 14 residues. Here the CDR3 DNA reads TGTGCCACCAGTGCGCCGGGGGTAGGTCAGCCCCAGCATTTT. It yields the protein CATSAPGVGQPQHF.

This clonotype was picked up a small number of times. The V and J genes are TRBV27 and TRBJ2-2, with 7 bases identical to TRBD2. This CDR3 spans 15 amino acids. Germline CDR1 and CDR2: MNHEY and SMNVEV (reference sequence). J lost 4 bases, V lost 4 bases, and 6 bases had no gene match. CDR3 protein: CASSWASGGTGELFF. In nucleotides, the CDR3 is TGTGCCAGCAGTTGGGCTAGCGGTGGCACCGGGGAGCTGTTTTTT.

The sample holds a few counts of this clonotype. The rearrangement uses TRBV6-2 or TRBV6-3 and TRBJ2-1; TRBD2 matches at 7 bases. Germline V gene data show CDR1 as MNHEY and CDR2 as SVGEGT. This CDR3 region has 17 residues. V lost 4 bases to trimming and J lost 0 bases; unmatched junction nucleotides: 9. This CDR3 reads CASSFRDYPSSYNEQFF. Written as DNA, the CDR3 is TGTGCCAGCAGTTTCCGGGACTACCCGAGCTCCTACAATGAGCAGTTCTTC.

Many counts were recorded for this clonotype. The V call is TRBV7-9, the J call TRBJ2-7, with 7 bases that match TRBD2. This CDR3 comprises 15 residues. The ends lost 5 bases at V and 5 bases at J; junction bases unmatched: 12. Germline V gives CDR1 SEHNR, CDR2 FQNEAQ (reference sequence). The DNA for the CDR3 is TGTGCCAGCAGCCCCCGGGTGGGGGGGAAAAACGAGCAGTACTTC. Translated, it gives CASSPRVGGKNEQYF.

The chain joins TRBV5-1 to TRBJ2-4, with 11 bases matching TRBD2. Germline V CDR1 and CDR2: SGHRS, YFSETQ. The CDR3 consists of 17 residues. V shed 0 bases, J shed 4 bases, and the junction held 6 bases outside the gene matches. The CDR3 loop is CASSLVGLAAIKNIQYF. CDR3 nucleotide sequence: TGCGCCAGCAGCTTGGTGGGACTAGCGGCTATTAAAAACATTCAGTACTTC. Filled out from reference TRBV5-1 and TRBJ2-4, the complete variable domain reads KAGVTQTPRYLIKTRGQQVTLSCSPISGHRSVSWYQQTPGQGLQFLFEYFSETQRNKGNFPGRFSGRQFSNSRSEMNVSTLELGDSALYLCASSLVGLAAIKNIQYFGAGTRLSVL.

The sample holds many counts of this clonotype. This chain joins TRBV18 and TRBJ2-7, with 7 bases fitting TRBD1. This CDR3 is 12 amino acids long. Looked up from germline, CDR1 is KGHSH and CDR2 is LQKENI. V dropped 5 bases and J dropped 5; count of bases not matched to a gene: 3. The CDR3 is CASSMDRNEQYF. The CDR3 coding sequence is TGTGCCAGCTCAATGGACAGGAACGAGCAGTACTTC.

In its sample, this clonotype was seen a few times. This chain connects TRBV10-3 to TRBJ2-7, with TRBD1 as a possible D gene (6 bases). V lost 4 bases and J lost 2, with 9 bases in between. The CDR3 is 13 amino acids. CDR1 is ENHRY and CDR2 is SYGVKD in the germline V gene. Here the CDR3 reads CAISATGPYEQYF. The CDR3 DNA sequence: TGTGCCATCAGTGCGACAGGACCCTACGAGCAGTACTTC.

V gene TRBV6-5 combines with J gene TRBJ1-3, with 9 bases fitting TRBD1. Germline V gene data show CDR1 as MNHEY and CDR2 as SVGAGI. V lost 6 bases and J lost 0; bases outside the gene matches: 6. The CDR3 is 16 residues long. CDR3 protein: CASSRQGDYSGNTIYF. The CDR3 DNA is TGTGCCAGCAGCAGACAGGGGGATTACTCTGGAAACACCATATATTTT.